The next 32 T cell receptor beta chains were all read from a single sample in a study of shared clonotypes between healthy human individuals. Only in-frame clones appear in the TCRdb table, and some are missing; sequencing was by immunoSEQ multiplex PCR. This table has 2 million to 2.5 million clones, around 95% appearing once. Material: naive CD4+ T cells sorted from blood. The subset was: CD45RA+ positively selected. The receptors derive from a man aged 18-30 years in good health.

This clone is a singleton in its sample. CDR3 residues: CASRTDRGQTEAFF. The CDR3 nucleotides read TGTGCCAGTAGGACGGACAGGGGGCAAACTGAAGCTTTCTTT. The gene calls are TRBV19 and TRBJ1-1, with 11 bases matching TRBD1. With 6 bases clipped from V and 5 bases from J, the junction kept 5 bases outside the gene matches. The CDR3 is 14 amino acids. Germline V gene lookup returns CDR1 LNHDA and CDR2 SQIVND (reference sequence).

V and J are TRBV7-2 and TRBJ2-3; D is ambiguous. The V gene lost 1 base and the J gene lost 4 bases, with 12 bases spanning the gap. This CDR3 comprises 15 residues. Germline CDR1 SGHTA, CDR2 FQGNSA. The chain's CDR3 is CASSLEGRAPDTQYF. CDR3 coding DNA: TGTGCCAGCAGCTTAGAAGGCAGAGCGCCAGATACGCAGTATTTT.

With regard to this clone: Other DNA sequences in this specimen translate into the identical CDR3. The chain couples TRBV11-2 to TRBJ1-1, with TRBD1 as a possible D gene (5 bases). CDR3 length equals 14 residues. Trimming cost V 1 base and J 1 base, with 7 bases left between them. Germline CDR1 reads SGHAT; CDR2 reads FQNNGV. The CDR3 reads CASSLGTGNTEAFF. CDR3 nucleotides: TGTGCCAGCAGCTTAGGAACAGGGAACACTGAAGCTTTCTTT. Filled out from reference TRBV11-2 and TRBJ1-1, the complete variable domain reads EAGVAQSPRYKIIEKRQSVAFWCNPISGHATLYWYQQILGQGPKLLIQFQNNGVVDDSQLPKDRFSAERLKGVDSTLKIQPAKLEDSAVYLCASSLGTGNTEAFFGQGTRLTVV.

The chain has TRBV15 and TRBJ2-2; D is uncertain. The germline CDR1 and CDR2 sequences are LNHNV and YYDKDF (reference sequence). The V end was cut by 0 bases, the J end by 4 bases, with 12 bases between. This CDR3 is built from 16 residues. CDR3 sequence: CATSREVLTGTGELFF. CDR3 sequence (DNA): TGTGCCACCAGCAGAGAAGTACTCACTGGCACCGGGGAGCTGTTTTTT.

This clone was observed once. The chain is built from TRBV2 and TRBJ1-2, with D unclear. The CDR3 spans 15 residues. CDR1 and CDR2 from the germline V gene are SNHLY and FYNNEI. Trimming shortened V by 4 bases and J by 4 bases, and 16 bases separated the two germline ends. DNA for the CDR3: TGTGCCAGCAGTGGGGCAGCCAGTCGACCCTATGGCTACACCTTC. This sequence encodes CASSGAASRPYGYTF.

The gene calls are TRBV11-2 and TRBJ1-6; D may be TRBD1 (5 bases). This CDR3 is built from 16 residues. CDR1 and CDR2 from the germline V gene are SGHAT and FQNNGV. Deletions cut 0 bases from V and 10 bases from J, with 16 bases between. In DNA form, the CDR3 reads TGTGCCAGCAGCTTAGATGGCGCAGCTTGGGGGTCACCCCTCCACTTT. This gives the protein CASSLDGAAWGSPLHF.

The V call is TRBV2, the J call TRBJ2-3, with D tentatively TRBD2 (5 bases). The CDR3 has 17 amino acids. CDR1 and CDR2 from the germline V gene are SNHLY and FYNNEI. V lost 4 bases, J lost 0 bases, and 17 bases lay in between. CDR3 nucleotide sequence: TGTGCCAGCAGTGGGGTGGGGTTAGCGTCTAGCACAGATACGCAGTATTTT. This sequence encodes CASSGVGLASSTDTQYF.

J is TRBJ2-7 and V is TRBV10-3; possible D gene TRBD2, 5 bases. The CDR3 is made up of 16 amino acids. Germline lookup yields CDR1 ENHRY and CDR2 SYGVKD. V was pared by 2 bases and J by 3 bases, with 17 bases between. CDR3: CAISEIRARGHYEQYF. DNA for the CDR3: TGTGCCATCAGTGAGATACGGGCTCGAGGGCACTACGAGCAGTACTTC.

This clone was seen only a few times. The V call is TRBV2, the J call TRBJ1-2; D uncertain. Trimming removed 7 bases at V and 5 bases at J, with 14 bases between. Per the germline V gene, CDR1 is SNHLY and CDR2 is FYNNEI. CDR3 size: 13 residues. The CDR3 DNA is TGTGCCAGCATACAGCTTCGAAGGTATGGCTACACCTTC. Translating it yields CASIQLRRYGYTF.

The rearrangement links TRBV10-3 to TRBJ2-1, with D possibly being TRBD2 (6 bases). This CDR3 spans 14 amino acids. Trimming took off 6 bases at V and 7 bases at J, with 16 bases between the two ends. Germline V gene data show CDR1 as ENHRY and CDR2 as SYGVKD. CDR3 nucleotides: TGTGCCATCAGGGGGGACTCAGAGGGTAATGAGCAGTTCTTC. Residues: CAIRGDSEGNEQFF.

This clone was seen a few times. This chain uses TRBV30 with TRBJ2-3; 9 nucleotides agree with TRBD1. The V gene end was trimmed by 1 base and the J gene end by 2 bases; junction bases not matched to a gene: 4. Per the germline V gene, CDR1 is GTSNPN and CDR2 is SVGIG (reference sequence). This CDR3 is built from 15 residues. CDR3 in DNA: TGTGCCTGGAGTGGGGGGACAGGGATCACAGATACGCAGTATTTT. Translated: CAWSGGTGITDTQYF.

The chain joins TRBV5-1 to TRBJ1-6; D not resolved. V was cut by 0 bases and J by 7 bases, with 11 bases left in between. The CDR3 extends over 15 amino acids. Germline V lookup: CDR1 SGHRS, CDR2 YFSETQ. The CDR3 loop reads CASSLELVGNSPLHF. In DNA form, the CDR3 reads TGCGCCAGCAGCTTGGAGTTGGTGGGGAATTCACCCCTCCACTTT.

This chain joins TRBV5-6 and TRBJ1-4, with TRBD1 matching over 7 bases. The germline gives CDR1 SGHDT, CDR2 YYEEEE. CDR3 size: 15 residues. With 4 bases clipped from V and 5 bases from J, the junction kept 8 bases outside the gene matches. The chain's CDR3 is CASSGRDSGNEKLFF. CDR3 DNA: TGTGCCAGCAGCGGACGGGACAGTGGAAATGAAAAACTGTTTTTT.

The gene calls are TRBV11-2 and TRBJ1-1; D possibly corresponds to TRBD1 (6 bases). The CDR3 has 15 residues. CDR1 is SGHAT, CDR2 FQNNGV, per germline. V was shortened by 5 bases and J by 0 bases, with 13 bases between the two germline ends. For the CDR3, the DNA is TGTGCCAGCAGCCTAGTGGACAGTATGAACACTGAAGCTTTCTTT. It encodes CASSLVDSMNTEAFF.

This chain's CDR3 is CASSLGPGLLEETQYF. Written as DNA, the CDR3 is TGTGCCAGCAGCTTAGGACCGGGACTACTAGAAGAGACCCAGTACTTC. The gene calls are TRBV7-6 and TRBJ2-5, with 7 bases matching TRBD2. The CDR3 runs 16 residues. In germline, CDR1 is SGHVS, CDR2 FNYEAQ. The V segment lost 1 base and the J segment 3 bases; nucleotides outside the gene matches: 8.

The rearrangement joins TRBV5-4 to TRBJ2-5, with TRBD2 matching 16 bases. The CDR3 is 16 residues long. Germline V gene sequence: CDR1 SGHNT, CDR2 YYREEE (reference sequence). The ends lost 4 bases at V and 4 bases at J; junction bases unmatched: 4. The CDR3 nucleotides are TGTGCCAGCAGCGTGGGACTAGCGGGGGGGCTAGAGACCCAGTACTTC. Its protein product is CASSVGLAGGLETQYF.

The chain couples TRBV7-2 to TRBJ1-1; D is undetermined. Trimming shortened V by 5 bases and J by 7 bases, and 17 bases separated the two germline ends. The CDR3 length is 14 residues. In germline, CDR1 is SGHTA, CDR2 FQGNSA. The CDR3 nucleotides are TGTGCCAGCAGCCCACCCACTCGGCTGGGTGAAGCTTTCTTT. Its translation is CASSPPTRLGEAFF.

The chain links TRBV6-5 to TRBJ1-5; D is undetermined. CDR1 MNHEY and CDR2 SVGAGI come from the germline V gene. The germline V and J ends were trimmed by 6 bases and 0 bases, with 12 bases remaining between them. This CDR3 comprises 15 residues. The CDR3 coding sequence is TGTGCCAGCAGCAGGTCAACCAATAGCAATCAGCCCCAGCATTTT. Translation gives CASSRSTNSNQPQHF.

This clone was observed a handful of times. Other DNA variants within this sample encode the same CDR3. The chain carries TRBV20-1 and TRBJ1-1; no firm D call. Between the trimmed V and J ends, which lost 2 bases and 2 bases, there was a span of 3 bases. The CDR3 consists of 11 residues. Looked up from germline, CDR1 is DFQATT and CDR2 is SNEGSKA (reference sequence). For the CDR3, the DNA is TGCAGTGCTAGACTAAACACTGAAGCTTTCTTT. Amino acids: CSARLNTEAFF.

On this clone itself: Other DNA sequences in the same sample also yield this CDR3. The CDR3 DNA sequence: TGTGCCAGCAGCTTAGTGACAGGGATGAACACTGAAGCTTTCTTT. This sequence encodes CASSLVTGMNTEAFF. The gene calls are TRBV7-2 and TRBJ1-1; TRBD1 aligns across 7 bases. The length of the CDR3 is 15 residues. Germline V gene data show CDR1 as SGHTA and CDR2 as FQGNSA. J gave up 0 bases and V 1 base, and 2 bases lay outside the gene matches.

The chain uses TRBV25-1 and TRBJ1-6; 8 nucleotides align to TRBD1. J gave up 7 bases and V 8 bases, and 7 bases lay outside the gene matches. There are 14 residues in the CDR3. Germline-derived CDR1 and CDR2 are MGHDK and SYGVNS. CDR3 residues: CASHRQGSNSPLHF. The CDR3 DNA follows: TGTGCCAGCCACCGACAGGGGTCAAATTCACCCCTCCACTTT.

This clone showed up just once. The chain combines TRBV7-8 with TRBJ2-7; no clear D gene. CDR3 length equals 14 residues. CDR1 is SGHVS, CDR2 FQNEAQ, per germline. V lost 2 bases to trimming and J lost 4 bases, with 12 bases between them. CDR3 DNA sequence: TGTGCCAGCAGCTTAAAAGGCATCGGGTACGAGCAGTACTTC. Amino acid sequence: CASSLKGIGYEQYF.

The chain links TRBV10-1 to TRBJ2-7; a weak D match, TRBD1 (6 bases). Germline V gene lookup returns CDR1 WNHNN and CDR2 SYGVQD (reference sequence). This CDR3 region has 14 residues. V was trimmed by 8 bases and J by 0 bases, leaving 14 bases between them. The DNA for the CDR3 is TGCGCCAGCGGGACACTCCACCCCTCCTACGAGCAGTACTTC. Translating gives CASGTLHPSYEQYF.

The chain uses TRBV28 and TRBJ2-2, with D possibly matching TRBD1 (5 bases). This CDR3 spans 15 amino acids. The V gene's germline CDR1 is MDHEN and CDR2 SYDVKM. V dropped 3 bases and J dropped 0 bases, with 8 bases sitting between them. The chain's CDR3 is CASSFRTPNTGELFF. The CDR3 DNA sequence: TGTGCCAGCAGTTTTAGGACACCGAACACCGGGGAGCTGTTTTTT.

J is TRBJ2-7 and V is TRBV5-8, with D unresolved. The V gene's germline CDR1 is SGHTS and CDR2 YDEGEE. CDR3 length: 11 residues. Trimming took 9 bases from V and 5 from J, leaving 12 bases between them. The CDR3 protein is CATYLPHEQYF. The CDR3 nucleotides read TGTGCCACCTACCTTCCCCACGAGCAGTACTTC.

About this clone: This sample includes further DNA sequences coding for the same CDR3. The V and J genes are TRBV6-5 and TRBJ2-3; no clear D. Germline assignment: CDR1 MNHEY and CDR2 SVGAGI. The CDR3 spans 11 residues. V lost 2 bases and J 6 bases, leaving 3 bases between the germline ends. The CDR3 spells CASSYLDTQYF. CDR3 DNA sequence: TGTGCCAGCAGTTACCTTGATACGCAGTATTTT.

The chain carries TRBV10-3 and TRBJ2-7, with no clear D. Trimming cost V 5 bases and J 0 bases, with 11 bases left between them. Germline CDR1 reads ENHRY; CDR2 reads SYGVKD. The CDR3 covers 14 residues. Written as DNA, the CDR3 is TGTGCCATCAGTAACGGACCGGACTCCTACGAGCAGTACTTC. Translated: CAISNGPDSYEQYF.

V usage is TRBV2 and J usage is TRBJ2-3; 10 bases match TRBD1. CDR1 is SNHLY, CDR2 FYNNEI, per germline. V lost 7 bases to trimming and J lost 5 bases; unmatched junction nucleotides: 6. The CDR3 length is 14 residues. The DNA for the CDR3 is TGTGCCAGCAATCGACAGGGGGCGAAAGATACGCAGTATTTT. Translating it yields CASNRQGAKDTQYF.

The V and J genes are TRBV5-6 and TRBJ2-3, with D maybe TRBD2 (6 bases). The CDR3 has 15 amino acids. CDR1 and CDR2 from the germline V gene are SGHDT and YYEEEE. V was trimmed by 4 bases and J by 6 bases, leaving 18 bases between them. Here the CDR3 reads CASSPEGKKGDTQYF. The CDR3 nucleotides are TGTGCCAGCAGCCCGGAGGGCAAGAAGGGTGATACGCAGTATTTT.

The chain has TRBV6-1 and TRBJ2-7; 11 positions match TRBD2. Germline V gene lookup returns CDR1 MNHNS and CDR2 SASEGT. The CDR3 runs to 19 residues. With 1 base clipped from V and 2 bases from J, the junction kept 13 bases outside the gene matches. As DNA, the CDR3 is TGTGCCAGCAGTGAAGGGAGTAAGGGACTAGCGGCGATCACCTACGAGCAGTACTTC. This translates into CASSEGSKGLAAITYEQYF.

This chain joins TRBV5-6 and TRBJ2-5, with 8 bases lining up with TRBD1. The CDR3 contains 14 residues. Per germline, CDR1 SGHDT and CDR2 YYEEEE. Germline trimming cut 2 bases from V and 2 bases from J; bases unmatched to any gene: 2. The CDR3 coding sequence is TGTGCCAGCAGCTTCGGGACAGGTCAAGAGACCCAGTACTTC. Translated, it gives CASSFGTGQETQYF.

The chain is built from TRBV27 and TRBJ2-2; 8 bases map to TRBD1. The length of the CDR3 is 17 residues. CDR1 is MNHEY and CDR2 is SMNVEV in the germline V gene (reference sequence). Unmatched junction bases numbered 6, after V lost 2 bases and J lost 1 base. Here the CDR3 reads CASSLTFRGQNTGELFF. The CDR3 DNA reads TGTGCCAGCAGTTTAACATTCAGGGGGCAGAACACCGGGGAGCTGTTTTTT.